This T cell receptor beta chain comes out of a study of beta chain features in type 1 diabetes. Notes on this clone: Its antigen is not known.

All of the isolated RNA was reverse transcribed, so expressed TCRB transcripts were sequenced. Method: immunoSEQ multiplex PCR; TCRdb's copy keeps in-frame clones and lacks some. The sample consists of under 900,000 clones, around a sixth of them appearing once. Study conclusions and caveats: People with Type 1 diabetes carried modestly yet significantly shorter TCRB CDR3s in all four CD4+ subsets. In comparison with healthy donors, patients had naive, central memory and Treg TCRB repertoires that appeared more similar.

The specimen was naive CD4+ T cells from blood. This receptor was obtained from a woman younger than 35 in good health.

CDR3 sequence: CAWSKIGTSGGIAKNIQYF. CDR3 DNA: TGTGCCTGGAGTAAGATAGGGACTAGCGGGGGGATAGCCAAAAACATTCAGTACTTC. The V call is TRBV30, the J call TRBJ2-4; 15 bases agree with TRBD2. Germline V gene sequence: CDR1 GTSNPN, CDR2 SVGIG (reference sequence). With 2 bases clipped from V and 0 bases from J, the junction kept 8 bases outside the gene matches. CDR3 size: 19 residues. The full variable domain, rest sourced from reference TRBV30 and TRBJ2-4, is SQTIHQWPATLVQPVGSPLSLECTVEGTSNPNLYWYRQAAGRGLQLLFYSVGIGQISSEVPQNLSASRPQDRQFILSSKKLLLSDSGFYLCAWSKIGTSGGIAKNIQYFGAGTRLSVL.